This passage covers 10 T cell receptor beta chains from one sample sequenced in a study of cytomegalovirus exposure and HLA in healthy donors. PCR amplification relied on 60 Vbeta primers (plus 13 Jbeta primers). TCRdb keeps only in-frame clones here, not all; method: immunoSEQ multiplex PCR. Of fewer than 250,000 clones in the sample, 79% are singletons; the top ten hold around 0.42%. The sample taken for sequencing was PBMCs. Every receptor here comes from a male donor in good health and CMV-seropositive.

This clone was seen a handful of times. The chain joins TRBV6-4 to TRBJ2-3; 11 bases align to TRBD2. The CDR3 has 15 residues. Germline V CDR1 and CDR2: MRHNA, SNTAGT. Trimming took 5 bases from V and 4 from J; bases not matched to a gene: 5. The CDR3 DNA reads TGTGCCAGCAGTTTGACTAGCGGGAACGCAGATACGCAGTATTTT. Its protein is CASSLTSGNADTQYF.

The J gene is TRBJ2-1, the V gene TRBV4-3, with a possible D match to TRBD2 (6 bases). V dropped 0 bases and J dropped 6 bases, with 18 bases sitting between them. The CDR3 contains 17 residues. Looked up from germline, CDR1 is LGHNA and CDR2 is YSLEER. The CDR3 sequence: CASSQDSYGAGPNEQFF. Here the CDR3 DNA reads TGCGCCAGCAGCCAAGATTCGTACGGCGCGGGACCCAATGAGCAGTTCTTC.

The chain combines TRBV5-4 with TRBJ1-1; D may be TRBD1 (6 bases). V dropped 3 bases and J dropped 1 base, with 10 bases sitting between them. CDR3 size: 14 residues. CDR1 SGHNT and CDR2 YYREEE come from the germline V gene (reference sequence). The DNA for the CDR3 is TGTGCCAGCAGCTCAAACAGGGAGAACACTGAAGCTTTCTTT. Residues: CASSSNRENTEAFF.

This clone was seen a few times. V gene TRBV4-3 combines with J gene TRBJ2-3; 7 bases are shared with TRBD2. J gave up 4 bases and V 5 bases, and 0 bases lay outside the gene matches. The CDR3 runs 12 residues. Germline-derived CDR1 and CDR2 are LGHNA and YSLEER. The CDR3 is CASSAGADTQYF. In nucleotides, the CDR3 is TGCGCCAGCAGCGCGGGGGCAGATACGCAGTATTTT.

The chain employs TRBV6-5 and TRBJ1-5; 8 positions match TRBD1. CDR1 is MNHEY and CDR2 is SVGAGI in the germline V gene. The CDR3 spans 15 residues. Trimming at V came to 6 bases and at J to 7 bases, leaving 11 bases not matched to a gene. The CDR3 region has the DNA TGTGCCAGCAGCCGGGACAGGTGGTCGTTCCAGCCCCAGCATTTT. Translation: CASSRDRWSFQPQHF.

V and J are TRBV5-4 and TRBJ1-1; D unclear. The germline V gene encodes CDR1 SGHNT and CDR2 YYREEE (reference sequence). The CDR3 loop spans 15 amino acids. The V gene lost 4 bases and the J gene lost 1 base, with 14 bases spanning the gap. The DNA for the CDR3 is TGTGCCAGCAGCCCGGGGAGACTAACGAACACTGAAGCTTTCTTT. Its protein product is CASSPGRLTNTEAFF.

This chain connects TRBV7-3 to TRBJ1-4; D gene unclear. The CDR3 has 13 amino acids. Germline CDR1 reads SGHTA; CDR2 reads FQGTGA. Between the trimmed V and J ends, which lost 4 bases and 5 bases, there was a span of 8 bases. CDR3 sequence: CASSSSANEKLFF. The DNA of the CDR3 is TGTGCCAGCAGCTCGAGCGCCAATGAAAAACTGTTTTTT. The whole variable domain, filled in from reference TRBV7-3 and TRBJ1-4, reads GAGVSQTPSNKVTEKGKYVELRCDPISGHTALYWYRQSLGQGPEFLIYFQGTGAADDSGLPNDRFFAVRPEGSVSTLKIQRTERGDSAVYLCASSSSANEKLFFGSGTQLSVL.

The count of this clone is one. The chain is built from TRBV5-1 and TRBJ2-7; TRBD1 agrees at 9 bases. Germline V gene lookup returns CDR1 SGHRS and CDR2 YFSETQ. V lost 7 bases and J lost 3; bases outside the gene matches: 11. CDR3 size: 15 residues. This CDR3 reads CASGRVPGQGYEQYF. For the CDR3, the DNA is TGCGCCAGCGGGAGAGTCCCGGGACAGGGCTACGAGCAGTACTTC.

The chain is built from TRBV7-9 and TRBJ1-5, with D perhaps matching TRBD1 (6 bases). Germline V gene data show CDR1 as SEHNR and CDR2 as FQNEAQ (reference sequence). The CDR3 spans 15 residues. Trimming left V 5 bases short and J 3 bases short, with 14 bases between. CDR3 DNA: TGTGCCAGCAGCGAAGGACAGCTTGCCAATCAGCCCCAGCATTTT. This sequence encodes CASSEGQLANQPQHF. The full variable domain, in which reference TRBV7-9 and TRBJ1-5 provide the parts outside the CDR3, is DTGVSQNPRHKITKRGQNVTFRCDPISEHNRLYWYRQTLGQGPEFLTYFQNEAQLEKSRLLSDRFSAERPKGSFSTLEIQRTEQGDSAMYLCASSEGQLANQPQHFGDGTRLSIL.

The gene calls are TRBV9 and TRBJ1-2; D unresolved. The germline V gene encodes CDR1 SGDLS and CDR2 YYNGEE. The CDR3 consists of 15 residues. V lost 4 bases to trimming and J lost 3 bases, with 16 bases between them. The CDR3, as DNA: TGTGCCAGCAGCCCCTCCGGCGGTTCCGACTATGGCTACACCTTC. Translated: CASSPSGGSDYGYTF.